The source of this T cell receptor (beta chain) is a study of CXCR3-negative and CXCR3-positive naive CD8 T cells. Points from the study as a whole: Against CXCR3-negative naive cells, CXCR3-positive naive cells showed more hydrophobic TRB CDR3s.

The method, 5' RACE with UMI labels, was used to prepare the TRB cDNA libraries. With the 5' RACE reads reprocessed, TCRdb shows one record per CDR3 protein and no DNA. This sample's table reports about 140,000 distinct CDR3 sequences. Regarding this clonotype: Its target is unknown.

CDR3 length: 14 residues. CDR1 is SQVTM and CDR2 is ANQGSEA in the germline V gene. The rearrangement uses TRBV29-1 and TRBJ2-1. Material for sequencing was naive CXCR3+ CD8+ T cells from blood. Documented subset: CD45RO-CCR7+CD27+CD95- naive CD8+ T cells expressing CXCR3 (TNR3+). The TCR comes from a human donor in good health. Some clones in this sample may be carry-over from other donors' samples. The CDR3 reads CSVEGGNNYNEQFF.